Below, 4 T cell receptor beta chains from the same sample are listed, as sequenced in a study of CXCR3-negative and CXCR3-positive naive CD8 T cells. Study conclusions and caveats: CXCR3-expressing naive cells carried TRB CDR3s more hydrophobic than those of CXCR3-negative naive cells.

UMI-labeled 5' RACE yielded the TRB cDNA libraries. TCRdb re-called the 5' RACE reads, yielding one record per CDR3 amino acid sequence without DNA. The sample data list around 130,000 distinct CDR3 sequences. No antigen is known for these receptors. Sequencing used naive CXCR3+ CD8+ T cells from blood. Subset here: CD45RO-CCR7+CD27+CD95- naive CD8+ T cells expressing CXCR3 (TNR3+). These receptor sequences come from a human donor in good health. Some clones in this sample may be carry-over from other donors' samples.

The rearrangement links TRBV12-3 or TRBV12-4 to TRBJ2-7; TCRdb's D gene call, TRBD2, goes unchecked for lack of DNA. The CDR3 has 15 amino acids. The chain's CDR3 is CASSPLRDSTYEQYF.

V gene TRBV4-1 combines with J gene TRBJ1-2; TCRdb names TRBD1, which stays unverified in the absence of DNA. The CDR3 runs 16 residues. Germline V gene lookup returns CDR1 MGHRA and CDR2 YSYEKL. CDR3 amino acids: CASSHVGQGENYGYTF.

This chain connects TRBV6-5 to TRBJ1-2; TCRdb reports TRBD1, a call that lacks DNA to check it against. Germline CDR1 reads MNHEY; CDR2 reads SVGAGI. CDR3 length: 16 amino acids. CDR3 sequence: CASSYFGQGANYGYTF.

The rearrangement uses TRBV14 and TRBJ2-7; TCRdb names TRBD2, which stays unverified in the absence of DNA. In germline, CDR1 is SGHDN, CDR2 FVKESK. The CDR3 runs to 17 residues. The CDR3 protein is CASSQDRQAGGSYEQYF.